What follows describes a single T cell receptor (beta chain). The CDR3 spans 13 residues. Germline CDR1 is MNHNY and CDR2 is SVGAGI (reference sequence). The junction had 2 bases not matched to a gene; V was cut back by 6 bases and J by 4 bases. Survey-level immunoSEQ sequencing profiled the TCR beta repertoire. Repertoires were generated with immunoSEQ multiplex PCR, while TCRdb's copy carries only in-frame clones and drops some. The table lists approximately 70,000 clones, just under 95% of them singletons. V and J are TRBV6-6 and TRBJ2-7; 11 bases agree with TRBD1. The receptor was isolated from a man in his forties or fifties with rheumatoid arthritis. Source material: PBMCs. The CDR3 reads CASRGQGVYEQYF. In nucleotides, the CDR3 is TGTGCCAGCAGGGGACAGGGGGTTTACGAGCAGTACTTC.